This entry features one T cell receptor (beta chain) sequence. Its antigen target is currently unknown. Base qualities are not provided; no much larger clone lies one nucleotide away. This sample was included in a study of chemoradiotherapy in HPV16-positive cancers (dated 2022 in TCRdb). Context from the whole study: Candidate HPV-specific T-cell clones and common TCR motifs were defined through functional T-cell assays on cells from a couple of HPV16-positive patients. The study asked whether T-cell immunity to the HPV oncoproteins E6 and E7 changes during chemoradiotherapy and whether this immunity affects survival. TCR repertoires from some 90 patients with HPV-related cancers were then used to track the candidate HPV-specific TCRs and motifs. Study-wide conclusions, independent of this receptor: The functional definition of HPV-specific T cells was derived from only a couple of HPV16-positive patients, and the survival association was reported for HPV16-positive patients. Among HPV16-positive patients, expansion of HPV-responsive T cells during chemoradiotherapy was associated with better recurrence-free survival. Expansion of candidate HPV-specific clones and E7-related TCR motifs was observed in the tumor microenvironment during treatment, whereas no such expansion was observed for non-HPV-specific T cells.

Because repertoires were sampled repeatedly during chemoradiotherapy, clonal expansion in the tumor microenvironment could be followed. To prepare the library, the immunoSEQ multiplex PCR assay was applied. Held by TCRdb, this immuneACCESS table contains in-frame sequences only and omits some clones. Under half of the omission traces to an unresolved V gene where checked; the cause of the rest is unknown. Present in this sample are about 15,000 clones, approximately 80% of which were seen just once. The leading ten clones occupy over 7.5% of the sample. The junction shows trimming of 4 bases on V and 4 bases on J, and the gene matches do not reach 10 bases of it. From cysteine to phenylalanine, the CDR3 is 16 amino acids long. Only the CDR3 part of the read is kept: 48 bases, read in frame from the first base. The germline V gene provides CDR1 LGHNA and CDR2 YSLEER.

This TCR was recovered from a human donor with HPV-associated anogenital cancer. The chain is made from TRBV4-3 and TRBJ2-5; the junction holds 9 bases that match TRBD2. This specimen was acquired from a patient who underwent chemoradiotherapy. Here is the DNA: TGCGCCAGCAGCCCGCAAGAGGGACTAGCTGGAGAGACCCAGTACTTC. Its amino acids are CASSPQEGLAGETQYF.